These 31 T cell receptor beta chains came from one sample sequenced in a study of blood T cell repertoires in COVID-19. Assay: immunoSEQ multiplex PCR; the TCRdb copy retains only in-frame clones and omits some. The profile shows roughly 130,000 clones, 75% to 90% of them singletons. The sample consisted of peripheral blood. The receptors were gathered from a man between 60 and 75 years old with active or convalescent COVID-19.

The V gene is TRBV24-1, the J gene TRBJ2-2, with no clear D. CDR3 length equals 13 residues. V lost 7 bases and J 4 bases, leaving 9 bases between the germline ends. Germline CDR1 KGHDR, CDR2 SFDVKD. In DNA form, the CDR3 reads TGTGCCACCAGGTCCGCGCGCACCGGGGAGCTGTTTTTT. This translates into CATRSARTGELFF.

The chain recombines TRBV29-1 with TRBJ2-5; perhaps TRBD2 as D (7 bases). This CDR3 region has 12 residues. Trimming pared 4 bases from V and 4 bases from J, leaving 10 bases between. CDR1 and CDR2 (germline): SQVTM, ANQGSEA. The CDR3 region is CSVGGGGETQYF. The CDR3 nucleotides are TGCAGCGTTGGAGGGGGGGGAGAGACCCAGTACTTC.

The chain combines TRBV6-5 with TRBJ1-2, with 7 bases that match TRBD1. CDR1 MNHEY and CDR2 SVGAGI come from the germline V gene. There are 13 residues in the CDR3. V lost 7 bases to trimming and J lost 4 bases; unmatched junction nucleotides: 6. DNA for the CDR3: TGTGCCAGCAAGGAGGGGACAGCCTATGGCTACACCTTC. This sequence encodes CASKEGTAYGYTF.

This clone was counted once. The chain employs TRBV11-1 and TRBJ1-3; D perhaps matches TRBD1 (6 bases). The CDR3 contains 13 residues. Germline values: CDR1 SGHAT, CDR2 FQDESV (reference sequence). The germline V and J ends were trimmed by 4 bases and 4 bases, with 8 bases remaining between them. The CDR3 is CASSSQGGNTIYF. CDR3 coding DNA: TGTGCCAGCAGCTCACAGGGAGGAAACACCATATATTTT.

This clone came up once. This chain connects TRBV10-3 to TRBJ2-2; the match to TRBD2 covers 9 bases. This CDR3 region has 16 residues. Germline CDR1 is ENHRY and CDR2 is SYGVKD. With 8 bases clipped from V and 5 bases from J, the junction kept 12 bases outside the gene matches. DNA of the CDR3: TGTGCCATCCCCCGAGGGGGCGGGAGGGCGACCGGGGAGCTGTTTTTT. Its protein product is CAIPRGGGRATGELFF.

This clone was observed a single time. The chain combines TRBV12-3 or TRBV12-4 with TRBJ1-2, with 8 positions matching TRBD1. Trimming at V came to 7 bases and at J to 7 bases, leaving 8 bases not matched to a gene. The CDR3 has 13 residues. CDR3 sequence: CASTTGGALGYTF. The DNA for the CDR3 is TGTGCCAGCACCACAGGGGGGGCGCTTGGCTACACCTTC.

V gene TRBV9 combines with J gene TRBJ1-5; D may be TRBD1 (5 bases). CDR1 SGDLS and CDR2 YYNGEE come from the germline V gene. The CDR3 is made up of 15 amino acids. V was trimmed by 2 bases and J by 0 bases, leaving 9 bases between them. The CDR3 coding sequence is TGTGCCAGCAGCGTCGGAGGGGTTAGCAATCAGCCCCAGCATTTT. This encodes CASSVGGVSNQPQHF.

The rearrangement links TRBV9 to TRBJ2-7, with 12 bases lining up with TRBD2. The CDR3 loop spans 16 amino acids. J lost 4 bases, V lost 3 bases, and 8 bases had no gene match. Germline-derived CDR1 and CDR2 are SGDLS and YYNGEE. The CDR3 reads CASSASSGRAFYEQYF. The DNA for the CDR3 is TGTGCCAGCAGCGCTTCTAGCGGGAGGGCTTTTTACGAGCAGTACTTC.

The rearrangement joins TRBV7-2 to TRBJ1-1, with D possibly being TRBD1 (5 bases). The CDR3 covers 15 residues. V shed 3 bases and J shed 1 base, with 12 bases lying between them. CDR1 is SGHTA and CDR2 is FQGNSA in the germline V gene. The CDR3: CASSLEGLSNTEAFF. In nucleotides, the CDR3 is TGTGCCAGCAGCTTGGAGGGACTCTCGAACACTGAAGCTTTCTTT.

The genes are TRBV28 and TRBJ2-3, with TRBD1 as a possible D gene (6 bases). Germline CDR1 and CDR2: MDHEN and SYDVKM. The germline V and J ends were trimmed by 1 base and 2 bases, with 16 bases remaining between them. The CDR3 is 17 residues long. CDR3 protein: CASSLLMGRGFTDTQYF. For the CDR3, the DNA is TGTGCCAGCAGTTTATTGATGGGCAGGGGCTTCACAGATACGCAGTATTTT.

V and J are TRBV10-1 and TRBJ1-1; D is uncertain. The CDR3 has 14 residues. Trimming took 8 bases from V and 1 from J, leaving 14 bases between them. Per germline, CDR1 WNHNN and CDR2 SYGVQD (reference sequence). The CDR3 is CASERGNWNTEAFF. The CDR3 region has the DNA TGCGCCAGCGAAAGAGGGAACTGGAACACTGAAGCTTTCTTT.

The chain combines TRBV10-3 with TRBJ1-5; tentatively, D is TRBD1 (5 bases). Trimming took off 0 bases at V and 0 bases at J, with 15 bases between the two ends. This CDR3 spans 18 amino acids. Germline CDR1 and CDR2: ENHRY and SYGVKD. The CDR3 bases are TGTGCCATCAGTGAGTCGGAGAAAGGAGGGGATAGCAATCAGCCCCAGCATTTT. This sequence encodes CAISESEKGGDSNQPQHF.

The chain links TRBV10-1 to TRBJ2-2, with a tentative D call TRBD1 (6 bases). The CDR3 length is 16 residues. Trimming shortened V by 3 bases and J by 2 bases, and 13 bases separated the two germline ends. Germline V gives CDR1 WNHNN, CDR2 SYGVQD (reference sequence). The CDR3 is CASSDPRGLNTGELFF. DNA for the CDR3: TGCGCCAGCAGTGACCCCAGGGGCCTAAACACCGGGGAGCTGTTTTTT.

V usage is TRBV4-1 and J usage is TRBJ1-4; 8 bases align to TRBD1. CDR1 is MGHRA, CDR2 YSYEKL, per germline. Unmatched junction bases numbered 13, after V lost 3 bases and J lost 1 base. This CDR3 has 19 residues. CDR3 loop: CASSHGQGFDFRTNEKLFF. CDR3 DNA sequence: TGCGCCAGCAGCCATGGACAGGGTTTTGATTTTAGAACTAATGAAAAACTGTTTTTT.

This rearrangement joins TRBV9 to TRBJ2-6, with a possible D match to TRBD2 (6 bases). This CDR3 region has 15 residues. The ends were cut back, 2 bases at V and 2 bases at J, with 8 bases in the middle. The germline CDR1 and CDR2 sequences are SGDLS and YYNGEE. The CDR3 DNA reads TGTGCCAGCAGCGTTGGCGGGGCTGGGGCCAACGTCCTGACTTTC. This sequence encodes CASSVGGAGANVLTF.

CDR3: CASSLGHLYEQYF. The CDR3 DNA reads as TGTGCCAGCAGCCTCGGACACCTTTACGAGCAGTACTTC. This chain connects TRBV5-5 to TRBJ2-7; D is perhaps TRBD1 (5 bases). V lost 4 bases, J lost 4 bases, and 12 bases lay in between. This CDR3 spans 13 amino acids. Germline V gene data show CDR1 as SGHKS and CDR2 as YYEKEE (reference sequence).

The V and J genes are TRBV14 and TRBJ2-7; D possibly corresponds to TRBD1 (6 bases). The CDR3 consists of 16 residues. The V gene's germline CDR1 is SGHDN and CDR2 FVKESK. Trimming pared 1 base from V and 1 base from J, leaving 14 bases between. CDR3 residues: CASSQAGTRRSYEQYF. The CDR3 nucleotides are TGTGCCAGCAGCCAAGCCGGGACACGCAGATCCTACGAGCAGTACTTC.

V is TRBV11-2 and J is TRBJ2-7; tentative D call: TRBD1 (6 bases). The length of the CDR3 is 17 residues. Trimming took 5 bases from V and 3 from J, leaving 23 bases between them. Germline assignment: CDR1 SGHAT and CDR2 FQNNGV. Here the CDR3 DNA reads TGTGCCAGCAGCCAAGGGTCCAACAGGGTAATCGGCTACGAGCAGTACTTC. Its translation: CASSQGSNRVIGYEQYF.

The chain couples TRBV28 to TRBJ2-5; 9 bases fit TRBD2. Unmatched junction bases numbered 3, after V lost 2 bases and J lost 5 bases. The CDR3 totals 14 residues. From germline, CDR1 is MDHEN and CDR2 SYDVKM. The CDR3 region has the DNA TGTGCCAGCAGTTTAGCGGGAGGGAGGGAGACCCAGTACTTC. It specifies CASSLAGGRETQYF.

The chain employs TRBV28 and TRBJ1-4; TRBD1 is a possible D gene (5 bases). Germline V lookup: CDR1 MDHEN, CDR2 SYDVKM. V lost 11 bases to trimming and J lost 5 bases, with 12 bases between them. CDR3 length: 12 amino acids. The CDR3 DNA reads as TGTGCCGGCGGGGGTTTAAATGAAAAACTGTTTTTT. Amino acids: CAGGGLNEKLFF.

The V and J genes are TRBV11-2 and TRBJ1-4; TRBD1 is a possible D gene (6 bases). The CDR3 has 15 amino acids. From germline, CDR1 is SGHAT and CDR2 FQNNGV. With 5 bases removed from V and 4 bases from J, the gap between germline ends came to 14 bases. In DNA form, the CDR3 reads TGTGCCAGCAGCCGTGGGGGCGGGAGTAATGAAAAACTGTTTTTT. Translating gives CASSRGGGSNEKLFF. The whole variable domain, filled in from reference TRBV11-2 and TRBJ1-4, reads EAGVAQSPRYKIIEKRQSVAFWCNPISGHATLYWYQQILGQGPKLLIQFQNNGVVDDSQLPKDRFSAERLKGVDSTLKIQPAKLEDSAVYLCASSRGGGSNEKLFFGSGTQLSVL.

The genes are TRBV7-3 and TRBJ1-1; possibly TRBD1 for D (6 bases). CDR3 length: 13 residues. From germline, CDR1 is SGHTA and CDR2 FQGTGA. The ends were cut back, 5 bases at V and 3 bases at J, with 10 bases in the middle. The CDR3 here is CASSPTGYTEAFF. The CDR3 DNA sequence: TGTGCCAGCAGCCCGACAGGATACACTGAAGCTTTCTTT.

CDR3 sequence reads: CASSRGREQYF. DNA of the CDR3: TGTGCCAGCTCCCGGGGCCGCGAGCAGTACTTC. J is TRBJ2-7 and V is TRBV4-2; the D gene could be TRBD1 or TRBD2 (5 bases each). Trimming took 8 bases from V and 6 from J, leaving 11 bases between them. The CDR3 is made up of 11 amino acids. CDR1 is LGHNA, CDR2 YNFKEQ, per germline.

The chain carries TRBV19 and TRBJ1-4; D not certain. Trimming took off 3 bases at V and 5 bases at J, with 10 bases between the two ends. Germline CDR1 LNHDA, CDR2 SQIVND (reference sequence). There are 14 residues in the CDR3. The CDR3 here is CASSIGGINEKLFF. The CDR3 nucleotides read TGTGCCAGTAGTATCGGCGGAATAAATGAAAAACTGTTTTTT.

This chain uses TRBV7-9 with TRBJ2-1, with D uncertain. CDR3 length: 16 residues. The V gene lost 1 base and the J gene lost 2 bases, with 12 bases spanning the gap. CDR1 SEHNR and CDR2 FQNEAQ come from the germline V gene (reference sequence). DNA for the CDR3: TGTGCCAGCAGCTTAGTCGGCGTTAGCCCCTACAATGAGCAGTTCTTC. It is translated as CASSLVGVSPYNEQFF.

This rearrangement joins TRBV6-1 to TRBJ2-3; 11 bases align to TRBD2. This CDR3 is built from 18 residues. V shed 0 bases, J shed 0 bases, and the junction held 5 bases outside the gene matches. Germline CDR1 MNHNS, CDR2 SASEGT. The DNA of the CDR3 is TGTGCCAGCAGTGAAGCGAAGATAGCGGGAGGGAGCACAGATACGCAGTATTTT. Amino acid sequence: CASSEAKIAGGSTDTQYF.

This clone was seen only a few times. The chain has TRBV14 and TRBJ2-3; D is undetermined. This CDR3 has 13 amino acids. CDR1 and CDR2 from the germline V gene are SGHDN and FVKESK. The ends were cut back, 4 bases at V and 2 bases at J, with 7 bases in the middle. DNA for the CDR3: TGTGCCAGCAGCCCTCTCTCCACAGATACGCAGTATTTT. Encoded protein: CASSPLSTDTQYF.

The chain couples TRBV6-1 to TRBJ1-2, with 9 bases lining up with TRBD1. The J segment lost 8 bases and the V segment lost 4 bases, leaving 17 bases of the junction unmatched. CDR3 size: 17 residues. The germline V gene encodes CDR1 MNHNS and CDR2 SASEGT. The CDR3 spells CASSGPMGQGLSPGYTF. As DNA, the CDR3 is TGTGCCAGCAGTGGACCTATGGGACAGGGACTATCCCCCGGCTACACCTTC.

The V gene is TRBV28, the J gene TRBJ1-2; 8 bases fit TRBD1. The germline V gene has CDR1 MDHEN and CDR2 SYDVKM. Trimming removed 2 bases from V and 5 bases from J; junction bases left unmatched: 4. The CDR3 is 14 amino acids. The CDR3: CASSLPTGDYGYTF. The CDR3 bases are TGTGCCAGCAGTTTACCGACAGGGGATTATGGCTACACCTTC.

The CDR3 reads CASRLTGETEAFF. DNA for the CDR3: TGTGCCAGCAGGCTAACAGGGGAGACTGAAGCTTTCTTT. The rearrangement uses TRBV6-6 and TRBJ1-1; 7 nucleotides align to TRBD1. Trimming cost V 6 bases and J 5 bases; bases outside gene matches: 6. The CDR3 length is 13 residues. Germline V gene data show CDR1 as MNHNY and CDR2 as SVGAGI (reference sequence).

Only one count was recorded for this clone. The chain couples TRBV5-5 to TRBJ2-3, with 7 bases fitting TRBD2. The germline V gene encodes CDR1 SGHKS and CDR2 YYEKEE (reference sequence). V dropped 4 bases and J dropped 4; count of bases not matched to a gene: 9. CDR3 length: 15 residues. CDR3 sequence reads: CASSPGGRAADTQYF. The CDR3 nucleotides read TGTGCCAGCAGCCCCGGTGGGAGGGCCGCAGATACGCAGTATTTT.